A selection of T cell receptor beta chains follows, all from one sample in a study of cytomegalovirus exposure and HLA in healthy donors. Produced via immunoSEQ multiplex PCR; TCRdb's table is partial and in-frame only. Among about 60,000 clones listed, approximately 77% were seen once. What was sequenced was PBMCs. Source of these receptors: a woman between 40 and 55 years old in good health and CMV-seropositive. CDR3s include the opening cysteine and the closing phenylalanine or tryptophan. The D gene is left open where the match is weak. A row's size may be missing; if present it is once, few, many or a size class.

j_call v_call d_call clone_size cdr3_aa cdr3_nt
TRBJ1-3 TRBV14 - - CASRSSQGHSGNTIYF TGTGCCAGTAGGTCGTCGCAGGGTCACTCTGGAAACACCATATATTTT
TRBJ2-4 TRBV15 - once CATSRSEGPLAKNIQYF TGTGCCACCAGCAGATCGGAGGGTCCCCTAGCCAAAAACATTCAGTACTTC
TRBJ1-2 TRBV30 - - CAWSGQIVYGYTF TGTGCCTGGAGTGGACAAATCGTTTATGGCTACACCTTC
TRBJ2-2 TRBV5-1 TRBD2 - CASSHPGLVRSYGTGELFF TGCGCCAGCAGCCACCCGGGACTAGTAAGGTCTTATGGAACCGGGGAGCTGTTTTTT
TRBJ2-3 TRBV6-4 - - CASSVTERDTQYF TGTGCCAGCAGTGTAACAGAACGAGATACGCAGTATTTT
TRBJ2-7 TRBV7-9 - - CASSLGKDNEQYF TGTGCCAGCAGCTTAGGCAAGGACAACGAGCAGTACTTC
TRBJ2-5 TRBV6-1 - - CASSEALETQYF TGTGCCAGCAGTGAAGCTCTAGAGACCCAGTACTTC
TRBJ2-1 TRBV11-2 TRBD2 - CASSPTSGEYNEQFF TGTGCCAGCAGCCCCACTAGCGGGGAGTACAATGAGCAGTTCTTC
TRBJ1-2 TRBV5-1 - few CASSSRISGAGYTF TGCGCCAGCAGTTCTCGGATAAGTGGGGCTGGCTACACCTTC
TRBJ1-6 TRBV2 - - CASSERQLDNSPLHF TGTGCCAGCAGTGAGCGACAGCTCGATAATTCACCCCTCCACTTT
TRBJ1-1 TRBV7-2 - - CASRLDTRNTEAFF TGTGCCAGCAGATTGGACACCCGGAACACTGAAGCTTTCTTT
TRBJ2-1 TRBV13 TRBD2 - CASSRPQRGHNEQFF TGTGCCAGCAGCCGACCACAGCGGGGGCACAATGAGCAGTTCTTC
TRBJ1-6 TRBV19 - once CASSEFGGRSPLHF TGTGCCAGTAGTGAGTTTGGGGGCAGATCACCCCTCCACTTT
TRBJ2-3 TRBV14 TRBD2 - CASSHILEGLAGGIASTDTQYF TGTGCCAGCAGCCACATATTAGAGGGACTAGCGGGGGGAATCGCTAGCACAGATACGCAGTATTTT
TRBJ1-3 TRBV5-1 - - CASSLVGRGNTIYF TGCGCCAGCAGCTTGGTGGGGAGGGGAAACACCATATATTTT
TRBJ2-2 TRBV19 - - CATGNTGELFF TGTGCCACCGGGAACACCGGGGAGCTGTTTTTT
TRBJ1-4 TRBV5-1 - once CASRGGEKLFF TGCGCCAGCAGAGGAGGTGAAAAACTGTTTTTT
TRBJ1-1 TRBV19 - - CASKETETFGNTEAFF TGTGCCAGTAAGGAGACAGAAACCTTTGGGAACACTGAAGCTTTCTTT
TRBJ2-3 TRBV7-2 - - CASSPRAGAGDTQYF TGTGCCAGCAGCCCTAGAGCGGGTGCCGGAGATACGCAGTATTTT
TRBJ1-4 TRBV7-9 - once CSSSSRDILEEKLFF TGTTCCAGCAGCTCAAGGGACATTCTTGAGGAAAAACTGTTTTTT
TRBJ2-2 TRBV5-1 - - CASSPGEPRTGELFF TGCGCCAGCAGCCCGGGGGAGCCAAGGACCGGGGAGCTGTTTTTT
TRBJ1-5 TRBV5-1 TRBD1 - CASSLTGAPAQPQHF TGCGCCAGCAGCCTGACAGGGGCCCCGGCTCAGCCCCAGCATTTT
TRBJ2-3 TRBV7-9 TRBD2 - CASSLETSGGPRTDTQYF TGTGCCAGCAGCTTAGAGACTAGCGGGGGCCCCCGCACAGATACGCAGTATTTT
TRBJ1-5 TRBV5-1 - - CASSITGKQPQHF TGCGCCAGCAGCATTACAGGTAAACAGCCCCAGCATTTT
TRBJ2-7 TRBV27 TRBD1 - CATQGQGISEQYF TGTGCCACCCAGGGACAGGGGATCAGCGAGCAGTACTTC
TRBJ2-1 TRBV28 - few CASSWRGEQFF TGTGCCAGCAGTTGGAGGGGAGAGCAGTTCTTC
TRBJ2-1 TRBV11-3 TRBD1 - CASSLGGGALGDEQFF TGTGCCAGCAGCTTAGGAGGGGGCGCATTAGGGGATGAGCAGTTCTTC
TRBJ2-4 TRBV19 - - CASSIPGFRNIQYF TGTGCCAGTAGTATTCCGGGGTTTAGAAACATTCAGTACTTC
TRBJ1-1 TRBV30 - once CAWSSGGRVDAFF TGTGCCTGGAGTTCCGGGGGGCGCGTGGACGCTTTCTTT
TRBJ2-1 TRBV11-2 - - CASSSRGRALNEQFF TGTGCCAGCAGCTCCCGCGGCAGGGCTCTCAATGAGCAGTTCTTC
TRBJ2-1 TRBV29-1 TRBD1 - CSVEGGGTGIVNEQFF TGCAGCGTTGAAGGGGGGGGGACAGGGATCGTCAATGAGCAGTTCTTC
TRBJ2-5 TRBV5-6 TRBD2 - CASSLPGGLETQYF TGTGCCAGCAGCCTTCCGGGGGGGCTAGAGACCCAGTACTTC
TRBJ1-2 TRBV27 TRBD1 - CASSRDRGGYTF TGTGCCAGCAGTCGGGACAGGGGGGGCTACACCTTC
TRBJ2-7 TRBV9 TRBD2 once CASSVGSGGAAYEQYF TGTGCCAGCAGCGTAGGGTCCGGGGGGGCTGCCTACGAGCAGTACTTC
TRBJ2-4 TRBV19 - - CASSTGATRNIQYF TGTGCCAGTAGTACAGGGGCTACCCGAAACATTCAGTACTTC
TRBJ2-2 TRBV14 - - CASPPSKSRLNTGELFF TGTGCCAGCCCCCCCTCTAAATCGCGGCTAAACACCGGGGAGCTGTTTTTT
TRBJ1-6 TRBV2 - - CASSEGTVVPPRGSPLHF TGTGCCAGCAGTGAAGGGACAGTCGTTCCCCCGAGAGGTTCACCCCTCCACTTT